This record looks at one T cell receptor (beta chain) sequence and its context. Its matching antigen is unknown. Among the 120 subjects of the validation cohort, separate from the approximately 670-subject first cohort, were the donors. The assay was immunoSEQ multiplex PCR, and TCRdb's table has in-frame clones only and misses some. The profile shows more than 45,000 clones, 91% of them singletons. This record belongs to a study of cytomegalovirus exposure and HLA in healthy donors. Study results and caveats: According to a later analysis, TCR clusters from the first cohort tended to co-occur in the 120 or so validation repertoires. Rarity held for most TCR sequences, but there were some public TCRs that occurred in many donors. Associated with cytomegalovirus, according to the listing, were fewer than 200 TCR beta chains.

This sequence originates from a woman aged 30 to 39 in good health and CMV-seronegative. The sequenced material came from PBMCs.

The CDR3 DNA sequence: TGTGCCTGGAACCTACTCGGCGGAATAAATGAAAAACTGTTTTTT. This codes for CAWNLLGGINEKLFF. The chain links TRBV30 to TRBJ1-4, with D unresolved. Trimming stripped 4 bases from V and 5 bases from J, with 17 bases between. There are 15 residues in the CDR3. In germline, CDR1 is GTSNPN, CDR2 SVGIG (reference sequence).